A single sample gave rise to the 11 T cell receptor beta chains below, sequenced in a study of blood T cell repertoires in COVID-19 (dated by TCRdb to between 2020 and 2021). The library was prepared using the immunoSEQ multiplex PCR assay. The clones in this table, taken by TCRdb from immuneACCESS, are in-frame only. Not every clone is retained; where verified, under half of the shortfall comes from an unresolved V gene, and the cause of the rest is unknown. For this sample the table gives roughly 200,000 clones, of which 70% to 80% were detected only once. The ten largest clones take up 5.5% to 7% of the sample. Sequences were obtained from peripheral blood. All receptors derive from a woman between 35 and 50 years old with COVID-19, enrolled during active disease.

This chain connects TRBV30 to TRBJ2-3, with 7 bases fitting TRBD2. The CDR3 length is 16 residues. Germline CDR1 reads GTSNPN; CDR2 reads SVGIG (reference sequence). Germline trimming cut 1 base from V and 2 bases from J; bases unmatched to any gene: 9. The CDR3 is CAWSGVTGGATDTQYF. In DNA form, the CDR3 reads TGTGCCTGGAGTGGTGTAACGGGAGGAGCCACAGATACGCAGTATTTT.

This clone was counted a few times. The CDR3 here is CAISGTEAYEQYF. CDR3 sequence (DNA): TGTGCCATCAGTGGGACAGAAGCCTACGAGCAGTACTTC. The chain recombines TRBV10-3 with TRBJ2-7; D is possibly TRBD1 (6 bases). The CDR3 sequence is 13 residues long. Looked up from germline, CDR1 is ENHRY and CDR2 is SYGVKD. The V end lost 4 bases, the J end lost 2 bases, and 9 bases lay between the germline ends.

V usage is TRBV6-5 and J usage is TRBJ1-5, with D unresolved. Germline loops: CDR1 MNHEY, CDR2 SVGAGI. The ends were cut back, 2 bases at V and 6 bases at J, with 11 bases in the middle. The CDR3 loop spans 14 amino acids. The chain's CDR3 is CASSYESYGQPQHF. The CDR3 coding sequence is TGTGCCAGCAGTTACGAGAGTTACGGTCAGCCCCAGCATTTT.

The V call is TRBV6-5, the J call TRBJ1-1; TRBD1 matches at 10 bases. Germline V gives CDR1 MNHEY, CDR2 SVGAGI. CDR3 length: 13 amino acids. V shed 7 bases and J 4 bases; nucleotides not matched to a gene: 3. The CDR3 spells CASTDRGLTEAFF. In nucleotides, the CDR3 is TGTGCCAGCACCGACAGGGGGCTCACTGAAGCTTTCTTT.

The genes are TRBV3-1 (or the pseudogene TRBV3-2) and TRBJ1-2; TRBD1 is a possible D gene (5 bases). The CDR3 covers 13 residues. Germline lookup yields CDR1 LGHDT and CDR2 YNNKEL (reference sequence). Trimming pared 1 base from V and 7 bases from J, leaving 10 bases between. The CDR3 bases are TGTGCCAGCAGCCAAGTCGGGGGGACTGGCTACACCTTC. It codes for CASSQVGGTGYTF.

The V call is TRBV18, the J call TRBJ2-5, with 7 bases fitting TRBD2. This CDR3 comprises 15 residues. J was trimmed by 4 bases and V by 3 bases; bases with no gene match: 8. The germline V gene encodes CDR1 KGHSH and CDR2 LQKENI. CDR3 amino acids: CASSPGGRIRETQYF. The CDR3 DNA reads as TGTGCCAGCTCACCTGGCGGGAGAATCCGAGAGACCCAGTACTTC.

This chain connects TRBV30 to TRBJ2-7; 8 nucleotides line up with TRBD2. Germline trimming cut 4 bases from V and 2 bases from J; bases unmatched to any gene: 7. Germline V CDR1 and CDR2: GTSNPN, SVGIG (reference sequence). The CDR3 consists of 14 residues. The CDR3 is CAWNGRGFPYEQYF. CDR3 bases: TGTGCCTGGAACGGGAGGGGGTTCCCCTACGAGCAGTACTTC.

This clone has only a few counts. V is TRBV4-3 and J is TRBJ2-2, with a possible D match to TRBD2 (5 bases). The ends were cut back, 3 bases at V and 6 bases at J, with 17 bases in the middle. The germline V gene encodes CDR1 LGHNA and CDR2 YSLEER. CDR3 length: 16 residues. In DNA form, the CDR3 reads TGCGCCAGCAGCCAGCCTCAATTCGGGGTCGCCGGGGAGCTGTTTTTT. Residues: CASSQPQFGVAGELFF.

This clone has a single count. Written as DNA, the CDR3 is TGTGCCAGCAGTTATGGGTTAGCGGGAGGGGTCGATGAGCAGTTCTTC. As protein: CASSYGLAGGVDEQFF. The genes are TRBV6-6 and TRBJ2-1; TRBD2 agrees at 11 bases. The CDR3 has 16 amino acids. Germline loops: CDR1 MNHNY, CDR2 SVGAGI (reference sequence). V lost 3 bases to trimming and J lost 8 bases; unmatched junction nucleotides: 9.

The chain links TRBV9 to TRBJ2-5; D is perhaps TRBD2 (7 bases). Germline V gene lookup returns CDR1 SGDLS and CDR2 YYNGEE. V gave up 4 bases and J gave up 5 bases, with 21 bases separating them. The CDR3 has 16 amino acids. In nucleotides, the CDR3 is TGTGCCAGCAGCCCGTATGGGGGGGGGCGCGGGGAGACCCAGTACTTC. The encoded protein is CASSPYGGGRGETQYF.

V gene TRBV11-2 combines with J gene TRBJ2-5; D is possibly TRBD2 (6 bases). The germline CDR1 and CDR2 sequences are SGHAT and FQNNGV. This CDR3 spans 15 amino acids. Trimming removed 4 bases at V and 2 bases at J, with 14 bases between. CDR3 sequence reads: CASSSSVGRQETQYF. The CDR3 DNA is TGTGCCAGCAGCTCCTCTGTCGGGAGACAAGAGACCCAGTACTTC.